This T cell receptor beta chain was documented in a study of cytomegalovirus exposure and HLA in healthy donors. A note on this clone: Its antigen remains unidentified.

Study-wide results and caveats: Researchers reportedly found TCR beta sequences accurately predicted most subjects' HLA-A and HLA-B alleles. Reports described diagnosis of cytomegalovirus status by the classifier as highly specific and sensitive. Roughly uniform depth of sequencing across donors was assumed in presence/absence analyses.

The CDR3 is 13 amino acids. CDR1 is GTSNPN and CDR2 is SVGIG in the germline V gene (reference sequence). V dropped 1 base and J dropped 7; count of bases not matched to a gene: 6. PCR was performed using 60 Vbeta and 13 Jbeta primers. Method: immunoSEQ multiplex PCR; TCRdb's copy keeps in-frame clones and lacks some. Among about 120,000 clones listed, roughly three quarters were seen once. The chain couples TRBV30 to TRBJ2-7; 8 nucleotides align to TRBD2. The sample was PBMCs. This clonotype was obtained from a man younger than 45 in good health and CMV-seropositive. CDR3 DNA: TGTGCCTGGAGTGAAGCGGGAGTCGGTGAGCAGTACTTC. It translates to CAWSEAGVGEQYF.